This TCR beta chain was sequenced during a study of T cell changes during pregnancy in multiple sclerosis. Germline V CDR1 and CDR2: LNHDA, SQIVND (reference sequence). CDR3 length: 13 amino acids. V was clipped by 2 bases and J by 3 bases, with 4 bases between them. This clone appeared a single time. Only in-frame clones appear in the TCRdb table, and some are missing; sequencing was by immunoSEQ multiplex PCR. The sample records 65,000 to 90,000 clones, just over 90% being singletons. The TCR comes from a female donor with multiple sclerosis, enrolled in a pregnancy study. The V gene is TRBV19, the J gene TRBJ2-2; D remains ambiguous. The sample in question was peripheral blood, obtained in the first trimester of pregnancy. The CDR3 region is CASSIHDTGELFF. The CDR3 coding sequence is TGTGCCAGTAGTATACATGACACCGGGGAGCTGTTTTTT.